The entry that follows covers one TCR beta chain sequence. Its antigen is unknown. These data are taken from a study of T cell responses to AZD1222 COVID-19 vaccine. Second doses at about 4 or about 12 weeks were pooled. Germline V gene lookup returns CDR1 SGHRS and CDR2 YFSETQ. The CDR3 spans 16 residues. J was trimmed by 7 bases and V by 0 bases; bases with no gene match: 8. Study-wide findings and caveats: A mostly white British donor set with more females was recruited, and clonal diversity was possibly underestimated. The span of vaccine-associated CD4 TCRs extended across spike, with dominance at 160-218 and 743-854.

Here immunoSEQ multiplex PCR was the method, and the copy in TCRdb shows in-frame clones only, minus some. The table includes over 150,000 clones, 90% to 95% detected once. The sequence was collected from an adult who received the AZD1222 COVID-19 vaccine. The chain uses TRBV5-1 and TRBJ2-2; 8 nucleotides align to TRBD1. Source: peripheral blood, taken 28 days after the second AZD1222 dose. CDR3 nucleotide sequence: TGCGCCAGCAGCTTGGTCGCCAGGGGGCAAGACGGGGAGCTGTTTTTT. Translation gives CASSLVARGQDGELFF. The full variable domain, its missing parts supplied by reference TRBV5-1 and TRBJ2-2, is KAGVTQTPRYLIKTRGQQVTLSCSPISGHRSVSWYQQTPGQGLQFLFEYFSETQRNKGNFPGRFSGRQFSNSRSEMNVSTLELGDSALYLCASSLVARGQDGELFFGEGSRLTVL.